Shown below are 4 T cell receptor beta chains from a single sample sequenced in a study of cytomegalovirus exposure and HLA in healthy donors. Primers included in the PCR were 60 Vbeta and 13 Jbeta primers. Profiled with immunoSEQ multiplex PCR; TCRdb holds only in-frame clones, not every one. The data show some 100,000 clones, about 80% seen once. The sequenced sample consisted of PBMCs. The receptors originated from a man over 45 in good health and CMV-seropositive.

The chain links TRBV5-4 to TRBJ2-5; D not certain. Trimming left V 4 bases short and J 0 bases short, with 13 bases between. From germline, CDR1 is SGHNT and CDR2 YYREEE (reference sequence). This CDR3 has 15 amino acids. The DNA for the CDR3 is TGTGCCAGCAGCGAGGTCGCAAGAAACCAAGAGACCCAGTACTTC. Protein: CASSEVARNQETQYF.

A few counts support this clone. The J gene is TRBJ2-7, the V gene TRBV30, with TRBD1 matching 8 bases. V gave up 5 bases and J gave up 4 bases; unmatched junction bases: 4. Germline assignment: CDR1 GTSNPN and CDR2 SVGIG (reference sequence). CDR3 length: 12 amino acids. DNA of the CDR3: TGTGCCTGGGCGGGACAGGAATACGAGCAGTACTTC. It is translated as CAWAGQEYEQYF. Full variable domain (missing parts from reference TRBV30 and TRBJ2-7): SQTIHQWPATLVQPVGSPLSLECTVEGTSNPNLYWYRQAAGRGLQLLFYSVGIGQISSEVPQNLSASRPQDRQFILSSKKLLLSDSGFYLCAWAGQEYEQYFGPGTRLTVT.

The chain's CDR3 is CASRTPGSGEKLFF. The DNA for the CDR3 is TGTGCCAGTAGGACCCCAGGGTCAGGTGAAAAACTGTTTTTT. V usage is TRBV19 and J usage is TRBJ1-4, with D maybe TRBD1 (5 bases). Germline loops: CDR1 LNHDA, CDR2 SQIVND (reference sequence). This CDR3 contains 14 residues. V was shortened by 6 bases and J by 7 bases, with 15 bases between the two germline ends.

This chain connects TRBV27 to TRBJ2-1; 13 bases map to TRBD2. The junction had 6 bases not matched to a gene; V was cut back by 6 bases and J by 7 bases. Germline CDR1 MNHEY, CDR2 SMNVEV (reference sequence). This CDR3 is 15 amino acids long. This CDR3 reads CASRPGLAGVNEQFF. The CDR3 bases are TGTGCCAGCAGGCCTGGACTAGCGGGAGTAAATGAGCAGTTCTTC.